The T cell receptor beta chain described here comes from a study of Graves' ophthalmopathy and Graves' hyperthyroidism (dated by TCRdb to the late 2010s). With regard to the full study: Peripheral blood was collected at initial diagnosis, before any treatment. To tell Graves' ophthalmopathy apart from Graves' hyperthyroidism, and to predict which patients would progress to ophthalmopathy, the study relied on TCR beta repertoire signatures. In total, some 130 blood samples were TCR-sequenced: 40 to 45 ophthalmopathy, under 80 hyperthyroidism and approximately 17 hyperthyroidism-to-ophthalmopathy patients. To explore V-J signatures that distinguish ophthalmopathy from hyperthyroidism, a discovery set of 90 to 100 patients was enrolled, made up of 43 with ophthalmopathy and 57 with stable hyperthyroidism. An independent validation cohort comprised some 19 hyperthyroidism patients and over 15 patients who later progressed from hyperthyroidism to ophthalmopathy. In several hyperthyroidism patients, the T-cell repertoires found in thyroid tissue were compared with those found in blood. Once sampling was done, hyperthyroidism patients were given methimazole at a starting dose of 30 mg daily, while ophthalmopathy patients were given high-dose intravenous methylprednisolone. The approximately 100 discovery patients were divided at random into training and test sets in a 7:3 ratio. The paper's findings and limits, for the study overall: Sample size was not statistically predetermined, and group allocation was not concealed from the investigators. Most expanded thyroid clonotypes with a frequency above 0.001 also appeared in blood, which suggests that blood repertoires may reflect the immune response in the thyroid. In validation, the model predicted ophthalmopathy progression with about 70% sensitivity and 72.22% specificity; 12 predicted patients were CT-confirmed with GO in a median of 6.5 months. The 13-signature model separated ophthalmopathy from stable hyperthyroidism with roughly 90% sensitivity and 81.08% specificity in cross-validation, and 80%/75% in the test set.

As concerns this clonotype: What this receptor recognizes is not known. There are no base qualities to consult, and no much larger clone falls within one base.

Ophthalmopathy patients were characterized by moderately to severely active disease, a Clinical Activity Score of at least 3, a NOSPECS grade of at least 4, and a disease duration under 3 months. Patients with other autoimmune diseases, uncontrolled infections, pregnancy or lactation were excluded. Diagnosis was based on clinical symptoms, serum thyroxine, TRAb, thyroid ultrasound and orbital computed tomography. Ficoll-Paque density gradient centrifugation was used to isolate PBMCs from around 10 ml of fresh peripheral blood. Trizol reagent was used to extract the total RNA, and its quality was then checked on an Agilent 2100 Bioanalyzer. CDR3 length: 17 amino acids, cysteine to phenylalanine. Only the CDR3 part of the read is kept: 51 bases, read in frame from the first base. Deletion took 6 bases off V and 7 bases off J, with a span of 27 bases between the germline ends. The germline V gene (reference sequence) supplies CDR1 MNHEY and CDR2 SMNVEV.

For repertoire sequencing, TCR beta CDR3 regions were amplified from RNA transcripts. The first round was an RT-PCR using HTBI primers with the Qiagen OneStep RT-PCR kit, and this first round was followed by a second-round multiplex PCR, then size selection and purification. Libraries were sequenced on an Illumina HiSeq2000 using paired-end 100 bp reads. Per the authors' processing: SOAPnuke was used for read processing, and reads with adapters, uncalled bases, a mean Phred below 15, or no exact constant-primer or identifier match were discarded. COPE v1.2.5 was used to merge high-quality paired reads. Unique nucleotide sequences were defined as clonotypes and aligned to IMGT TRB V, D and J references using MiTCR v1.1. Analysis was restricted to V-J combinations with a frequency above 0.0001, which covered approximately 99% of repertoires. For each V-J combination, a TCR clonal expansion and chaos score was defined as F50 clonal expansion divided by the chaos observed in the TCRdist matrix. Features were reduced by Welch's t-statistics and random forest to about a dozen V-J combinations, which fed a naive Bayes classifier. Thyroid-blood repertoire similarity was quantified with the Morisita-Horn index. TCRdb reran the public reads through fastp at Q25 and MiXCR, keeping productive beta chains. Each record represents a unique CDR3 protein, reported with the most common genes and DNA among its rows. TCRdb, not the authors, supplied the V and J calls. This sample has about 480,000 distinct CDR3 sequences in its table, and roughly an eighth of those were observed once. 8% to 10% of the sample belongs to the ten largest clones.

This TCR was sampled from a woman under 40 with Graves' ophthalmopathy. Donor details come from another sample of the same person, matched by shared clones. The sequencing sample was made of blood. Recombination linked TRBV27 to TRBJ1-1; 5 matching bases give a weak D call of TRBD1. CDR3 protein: CASSQKGRRGWVIEAFF. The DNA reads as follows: TGTGCCAGCAGCCAAAAAGGCCGTAGGGGATGGGTCATTGAAGCTTTCTTT.